This T cell receptor beta chain stems from a study of blood T cell repertoires in COVID-19. Study summary: Some COVID-19 samples were acute and others convalescent; all came from the United States, Italy and Spain. The cDNA or gDNA used as material had been derived from T cells, B-cell-depleted T cells, or PBMCs.

Data came from immunoSEQ multiplex PCR; TCRdb stores just in-frame clones and leaves some out. The sample has 260,000 or so clones; about four fifths are singletons. The J segment lost 2 bases and the V segment lost 3 bases, leaving 13 bases of the junction unmatched. Germline V gene lookup returns CDR1 DFQATT and CDR2 SNEGSKA (reference sequence). CDR3 length equals 18 residues. The sequencing input was PBMCs or T cells enriched from blood (not recorded which). V gene TRBV20-1 combines with J gene TRBJ2-6, with 7 bases fitting TRBD1. This TCR derives from a middle-aged woman who had been exposed to COVID-19. The CDR3 region is CSASSLGGRNPGANVLTF. Written as DNA, the CDR3 is TGCAGTGCTAGTTCTTTAGGGGGCAGGAACCCTGGGGCCAACGTCCTGACTTTC.